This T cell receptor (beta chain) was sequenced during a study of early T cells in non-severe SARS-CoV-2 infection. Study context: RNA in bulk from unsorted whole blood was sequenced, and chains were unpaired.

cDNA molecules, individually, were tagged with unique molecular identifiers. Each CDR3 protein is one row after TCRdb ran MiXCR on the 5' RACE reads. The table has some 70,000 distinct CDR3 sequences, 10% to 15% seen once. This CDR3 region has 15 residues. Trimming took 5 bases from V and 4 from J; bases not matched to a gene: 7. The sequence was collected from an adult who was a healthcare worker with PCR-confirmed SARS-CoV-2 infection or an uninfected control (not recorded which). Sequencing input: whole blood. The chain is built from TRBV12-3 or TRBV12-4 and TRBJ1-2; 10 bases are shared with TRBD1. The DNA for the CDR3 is TGTGCCAGCAGTAATACCGGGACAGGGGCCTATGGCTACACCTTC. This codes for CASSNTGTGAYGYTF.